Below, 21 T cell receptor beta chains from the same sample are listed, as sequenced in a study of naive and memory T cell subsets (dated by TCRdb to 2016 to 2017). Libraries came from UMI-ligation and nested PCR. TCRdb records Illumina MiSeq as the sequencer. The beta constant-region primer was an equimolar mix of two oligonucleotides covering both TRBC1 and TRBC2. Four rounds of PCR were used to amplify ligated cDNA, with nested alpha and beta constant-region primers being used together with the SP2 primer. TCRdb trimmed public reads at Q25 via fastp, called clones via MiXCR and kept in-frame beta chains. Rows are unified per CDR3 protein, each entry keeping the most common DNA and genes. Across this sample there are over 20,000 distinct CDR3 sequences, with approximately 10% seen only once. About 20% of the sample is in the top ten clones. The sequencing sample was made of central memory CD8+ T cells from blood. The cell subset or site label of this sample denotes: central memory, CD45RA- CD27+. The receptors were gathered from a human donor in good health.

The table lists this clonotype with a few counts. The V and J genes are TRBV28 and TRBJ2-1; D gene ambiguous. The V gene lost 4 bases and the J gene lost 0 bases, with 13 bases spanning the gap. The length of the CDR3 is 16 residues. The germline V gene has CDR1 MDHEN and CDR2 SYDVKM. As DNA, the CDR3 is TGTGCCAGCAGTTCTCCACACGCAAGCTCCTACAATGAGCAGTTCTTC. Amino acid sequence: CASSSPHASSYNEQFF.

This clonotype appeared a few times. The chain recombines TRBV4-1 with TRBJ2-5; possible D gene TRBD1, 5 bases. Germline-derived CDR1 and CDR2 are MGHRA and YSYEKL. The CDR3 extends over 15 amino acids. Trimming took off 0 bases at V and 2 bases at J, with 10 bases between the two ends. The CDR3: CASSQEGRLQETQYF. CDR3 sequence (DNA): TGCGCCAGCAGCCAAGAGGGGCGGCTACAAGAGACCCAGTACTTC.

This clonotype has a handful of counts. The chain carries TRBV24-1 and TRBJ2-2, with 9 nucleotides matching TRBD1. V was clipped by 3 bases and J by 5 bases; unmatched bases: 3. The CDR3 extends over 15 amino acids. Per the germline V gene, CDR1 is KGHDR and CDR2 is SFDVKD. Here the CDR3 reads CATSDRDRVTGELFF. The CDR3 DNA follows: TGTGCCACCAGTGATCGGGACAGGGTGACCGGGGAGCTGTTTTTT.

The chain joins TRBV4-1 to TRBJ2-1; D is ambiguous. Germline CDR1 reads MGHRA; CDR2 reads YSYEKL. Trimming pared 1 base from V and 10 bases from J, leaving 8 bases between. This CDR3 contains 12 residues. CDR3 protein: CASSQVSREQFF. The DNA of the CDR3 is TGCGCCAGCAGCCAAGTGTCCAGGGAGCAGTTCTTC.

In its sample, this clonotype was seen a few times. The chain joins TRBV5-6 to TRBJ2-5; D call uncertain. The CDR3 is made up of 11 amino acids. Trimming removed 3 bases at V and 5 bases at J, with 5 bases between. Per the germline V gene, CDR1 is SGHDT and CDR2 is YYEEEE. In DNA form, the CDR3 reads TGTGCCAGCAGCTACTCGGAGACCCAGTACTTC. This encodes CASSYSETQYF.

This clonotype was seen more than once but under ten times. This chain connects TRBV11-2 to TRBJ2-7; D not certain. V lost 2 bases and J lost 6, with 11 bases in between. Germline V lookup: CDR1 SGHAT, CDR2 FQNNGV. This CDR3 is built from 13 residues. CDR3 amino acids: CASSLLGWSEQYF. In DNA form, the CDR3 reads TGTGCCAGCAGCTTACTAGGGTGGTCCGAGCAGTACTTC.

This chain connects TRBV5-1 to TRBJ1-2; D is unresolved. The CDR3 totals 13 residues. Trimming took off 0 bases at V and 5 bases at J, with 8 bases between the two ends. Germline V CDR1 and CDR2: SGHRS, YFSETQ. DNA for the CDR3: TGCGCCAGCAGCTTGGAAAATCGGTATGGCTACACCTTC. This encodes CASSLENRYGYTF.

This clonotype has ten or more counts. The V and J genes are TRBV7-2 and TRBJ2-7; D call uncertain. The V end was cut by 5 bases, the J end by 1 base, with 12 bases between. The length of the CDR3 is 14 residues. CDR1 is SGHTA and CDR2 is FQGNSA in the germline V gene. For the CDR3, the DNA is TGTGCCAGCAGCCACTCTAGTTCTTCCTACGAGCAGTACTTC. Translated, it gives CASSHSSSSYEQYF.

This clonotype rates as medium-sized (0.01 to 0.1%). V gene TRBV11-2 combines with J gene TRBJ2-1, with a tentative D call TRBD2 (6 bases). V was trimmed by 6 bases and J by 7 bases, leaving 22 bases between them. This CDR3 contains 16 residues. Germline-derived CDR1 and CDR2 are SGHAT and FQNNGV. Written as DNA, the CDR3 is TGTGCCAGCAGTATTAGATCCGGGAGAATAAGGAATGAGCAGTTCTTC. Translated, it gives CASSIRSGRIRNEQFF.

This clonotype was counted ten times or more. The CDR3 sequence: CAISESNGETQYF. The CDR3, as DNA: TGTGCCATCAGTGAGTCGAACGGAGAGACCCAGTACTTC. This chain uses TRBV10-3 with TRBJ2-5; no firm D call. CDR1 and CDR2 (germline): ENHRY, SYGVKD. V lost 0 bases, J lost 4 bases, and 6 bases lay in between. The CDR3 loop spans 13 amino acids.

In its sample, this clonotype is medium-sized. V gene TRBV12-5 combines with J gene TRBJ2-7; no reliable D call. The length of the CDR3 is 16 residues. V shed 1 base and J shed 1 base, with 14 bases lying between them. Germline values: CDR1 LGHNT, CDR2 FRNRAP. CDR3 sequence reads: CASGLAKTRFSYEQYF. Written as DNA, the CDR3 is TGTGCTAGTGGTTTGGCCAAAACTCGGTTTTCCTACGAGCAGTACTTC. Using reference TRBV12-5 and TRBJ2-7 for the parts outside the CDR3, the full variable domain is DARVTQTPRHKVTEMGQEVTMRCQPILGHNTVFWYRQTMMQGLELLAYFRNRAPLDDSGMPKDRFSAEMPDATLATLKIQPSEPRDSAVYFCASGLAKTRFSYEQYFGPGTRLTVT.

This clonotype was detected only a few times. The chain combines TRBV28 with TRBJ2-1; tentative D call: TRBD2 (6 bases). This CDR3 spans 14 amino acids. Trimming took 5 bases from V and 9 from J, leaving 17 bases between them. Germline lookup yields CDR1 MDHEN and CDR2 SYDVKM. The CDR3 nucleotides are TGTGCCAGCAGTCTCGGGGGACTGGGGGGTGAGCAGTTCTTC. The encoded protein is CASSLGGLGGEQFF.

In this sample, this clonotype turned up many times. This chain uses TRBV5-6 with TRBJ2-1; 8 bases map to TRBD1. Germline-derived CDR1 and CDR2 are SGHDT and YYEEEE. The J segment lost 4 bases and the V segment lost 5 bases, leaving 8 bases of the junction unmatched. This CDR3 has 15 amino acids. The CDR3 here is CASRAQGVGYNEQFF. The CDR3 DNA sequence: TGTGCCAGCAGGGCACAGGGGGTGGGATACAATGAGCAGTTCTTC.

This clonotype was picked up a small number of times. This sequence joins TRBV19 and TRBJ2-1, with TRBD2 matching over 10 bases. CDR1 is LNHDA and CDR2 is SQIVND in the germline V gene (reference sequence). V was pared by 10 bases and J by 2 bases, with 5 bases of the junction left unmatched. The CDR3 has 14 amino acids. In nucleotides, the CDR3 is TGTGCCACTTCTCTAGCGGGGGCCTACAATGAGCAGTTCTTC. Encoded protein: CATSLAGAYNEQFF.

The CDR3 nucleotides read TGTGCCAGCGGACCGGGCGGCGATCTCTCCGAGCAGTACTTC. Its translation: CASGPGGDLSEQYF. The chain employs TRBV5-4 and TRBJ2-7; D uncertain. CDR3 size: 14 residues. Trimming shortened V by 7 bases and J by 6 bases, and 20 bases separated the two germline ends. Germline loops: CDR1 SGHNT, CDR2 YYREEE (reference sequence).

Many counts were recorded for this clonotype. This rearrangement joins TRBV4-3 to TRBJ2-1, with D maybe TRBD1 (6 bases). Between the trimmed V and J ends, which lost 3 bases and 8 bases, there was a span of 23 bases. This CDR3 is 17 amino acids long. Germline V gives CDR1 LGHNA, CDR2 YSLEER. This CDR3 reads CASSHGVQGDGSDEQFF. The DNA of the CDR3 is TGCGCCAGCAGCCATGGGGTACAGGGAGACGGTTCGGATGAGCAGTTCTTC.

This clonotype has more than one count but fewer than ten. The V and J genes are TRBV5-1 and TRBJ2-2, with 7 bases that match TRBD2. With V trimmed by 0 bases and J by 7 bases, 6 bases remained unmatched. Per the germline V gene, CDR1 is SGHRS and CDR2 is YFSETQ. This CDR3 is 15 amino acids long. The CDR3 loop is CASSLVAGENGELFF. The CDR3 DNA reads TGCGCCAGCAGCTTGGTGGCGGGAGAGAACGGGGAGCTGTTTTTT.

The gene calls are TRBV7-8 and TRBJ1-5, with D perhaps TRBD1 (5 bases). This CDR3 has 17 residues. CDR1 and CDR2 from the germline V gene are SGHVS and FQNEAQ. V lost 4 bases and J 0 bases, leaving 16 bases between the germline ends. The CDR3 reads CASSYRRGCTSNQPQHF. The CDR3 DNA is TGTGCCAGCAGCTACAGGAGGGGATGTACTAGCAATCAGCCCCAGCATTTT.

This clonotype occurred a few times. The V call is TRBV24-1, the J call TRBJ2-2; 9 bases agree with TRBD1. In germline, CDR1 is KGHDR, CDR2 SFDVKD. The length of the CDR3 is 14 residues. V gave up 4 bases and J gave up 7 bases; unmatched junction bases: 3. This chain's CDR3 is CATSEQGAYGELFF. The CDR3, as DNA: TGTGCCACCAGTGAACAGGGGGCTTACGGGGAGCTGTTTTTT.

This clonotype was detected ten times or more. J is TRBJ2-2 and V is TRBV6-2 or TRBV6-3; D gene uncertain. Germline V gene data show CDR1 as MNHEY and CDR2 as SVGEGT. CDR3 length equals 13 residues. The V end lost 2 bases, the J end lost 3 bases, and 4 bases lay between the germline ends. The CDR3 DNA is TGTGCCAGCAGTTACCGGGACACCGGGGAGCTGTTTTTT. It codes for CASSYRDTGELFF.

This clonotype was seen ten or more times. This sequence joins TRBV11-2 and TRBJ2-5, with 10 bases aligning to TRBD1. The ends lost 3 bases at V and 5 bases at J; junction bases unmatched: 9. Germline-derived CDR1 and CDR2 are SGHAT and FQNNGV. This CDR3 has 16 amino acids. The CDR3 loop is CASSFLTTGGIETQYF. The DNA of the CDR3 is TGTGCCAGCAGCTTCCTAACGACAGGGGGCATCGAGACCCAGTACTTC.